This note documents a single T cell receptor beta chain sequence. The target antigen is unknown. The sample originates from a study of T cells after yellow fever vaccination. Study overall: Preparing low-cell-number fractions relied on SMART-Seq v4 Ultra Low Input. Notes on the study in general: Post-booster reappearance was seen for most primary-vaccination clones (roughly 97% CD4, around 91% CD8).

For TCR, cDNA came from 5'RACE template switching, which added a universal primer site and UMIs. From the 5' RACE reads, TCRdb called clonotypes with MiXCR, one entry per CDR3 protein. This table holds roughly 340,000 distinct CDR3 sequences, roughly 9.4% found once. The germline gives CDR1 LNHDA, CDR2 SQIVND (reference sequence). The CDR3 is 16 residues long. V was trimmed by 3 bases and J by 0 bases, leaving 9 bases between them. The sequencing used PBMCs, collected on the day of the first yellow fever vaccination. The rearrangement joins TRBV19 to TRBJ1-6; D uncertain. This sequence originates from a man aged 18-30 years who received the YFV17D yellow fever vaccine. The CDR3 DNA follows: TGTGCCAGTAGTATCCGACCGAGCTCCTATAATTCACCCCTCCACTTT. This codes for CASSIRPSSYNSPLHF.